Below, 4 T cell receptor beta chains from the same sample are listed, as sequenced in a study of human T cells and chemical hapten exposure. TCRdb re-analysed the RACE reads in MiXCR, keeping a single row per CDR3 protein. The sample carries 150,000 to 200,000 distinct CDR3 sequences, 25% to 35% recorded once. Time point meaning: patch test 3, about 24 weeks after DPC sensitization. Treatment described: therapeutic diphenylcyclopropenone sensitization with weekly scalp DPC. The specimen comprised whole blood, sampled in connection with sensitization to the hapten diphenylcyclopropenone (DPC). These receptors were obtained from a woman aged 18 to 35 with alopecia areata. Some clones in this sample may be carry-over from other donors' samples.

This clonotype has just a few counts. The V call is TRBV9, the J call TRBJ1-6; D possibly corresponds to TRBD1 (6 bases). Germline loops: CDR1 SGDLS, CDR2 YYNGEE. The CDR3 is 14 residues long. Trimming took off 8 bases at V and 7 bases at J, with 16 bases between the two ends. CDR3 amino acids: CARPIRDKNSPLHF. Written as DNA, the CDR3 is TGTGCCAGACCCATCCGGGACAAAAATTCACCCCTCCACTTT. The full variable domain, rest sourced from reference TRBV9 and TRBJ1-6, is DSGVTQTPKHLITATGQRVTLRCSPRSGDLSVYWYQQSLDQGLQFLIQYYNGEERAKGNILERFSAQQFPDLHSELNLSSLELGDSALYFCARPIRDKNSPLHFGNGTRLTVT.

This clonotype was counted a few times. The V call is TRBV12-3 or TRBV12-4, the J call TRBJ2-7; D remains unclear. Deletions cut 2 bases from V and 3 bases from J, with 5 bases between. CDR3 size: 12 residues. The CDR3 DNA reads TGTGCCAGCAGTTTAACCAGCTACGAGCAGTACTTC. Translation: CASSLTSYEQYF.

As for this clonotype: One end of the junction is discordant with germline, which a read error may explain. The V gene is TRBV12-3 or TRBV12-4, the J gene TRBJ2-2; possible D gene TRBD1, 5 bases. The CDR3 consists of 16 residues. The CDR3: CASSFSGNRGTRELFF. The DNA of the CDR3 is TGTGCCAGCAGTTTTTCAGGGAATAGGGGCACCAGGGAGCTGTTTTTT.

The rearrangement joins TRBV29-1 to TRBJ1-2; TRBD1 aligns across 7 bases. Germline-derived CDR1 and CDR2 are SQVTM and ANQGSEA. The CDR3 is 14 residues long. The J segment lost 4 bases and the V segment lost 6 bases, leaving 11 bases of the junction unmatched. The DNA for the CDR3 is TGCAGCGTGGTTTCCCAGCAGGGGGTCTATGGCTACACCTTC. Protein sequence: CSVVSQQGVYGYTF.